What follows are 31 T cell receptor beta chains derived from one specimen sequenced in a study of CD8+ T cells in alopecia areata (dated by TCRdb to the late 2010s). The sample's time point label, decoded: 20 to 30 weeks on oral tofacitinib. What the treatment or condition label conveys for this sample: oral pan-JAK inhibitor, 5-10 mg twice daily. Library creation used the immunoSEQ multiplex PCR assay. To provide template for TCR sequencing, every sample had RNA extracted and reverse transcribed into cDNA. TCRdb retrieved this table from immuneACCESS and kept in-frame rearrangements only. Not all clones are present; in checked studies, unresolved V genes account for under half, and no reason is known for the remainder. For this sample the table gives approximately 110,000 clones, of which less than 70% were detected only once. About 3.7% of the sample rests with the top ten. Sequencing used CD4+ T cells sorted from blood, obtained at week 24, from a patient treated with tofacitinib. All receptors come from a human donor with alopecia areata.

The chain uses TRBV5-1 and TRBJ1-1, with D unclear. V was pared by 0 bases and J by 0 bases, with 9 bases between. The CDR3 runs to 15 residues. Germline V gene lookup returns CDR1 SGHRS and CDR2 YFSETQ. CDR3 DNA: TGCGCCAGCAGCTTGGAGGCAGCAGTGAACACTGAAGCTTTCTTT. Translation gives CASSLEAAVNTEAFF.

The gene calls are TRBV19 and TRBJ2-7; D is uncertain. The CDR3 consists of 14 residues. Trimming shortened V by 1 base and J by 3 bases, and 10 bases separated the two germline ends. Germline loops: CDR1 LNHDA, CDR2 SQIVND (reference sequence). This CDR3 reads CASSIGMVNYEQYF. Here the CDR3 DNA reads TGTGCCAGTAGTATAGGGATGGTCAACTACGAGCAGTACTTC.

This rearrangement joins TRBV4-3 to TRBJ2-5; D possibly uses TRBD1 or TRBD2 (5 bases each). Trimming left V 3 bases short and J 2 bases short, with 19 bases between. The CDR3 runs 17 residues. The germline CDR1 and CDR2 sequences are LGHNA and YSLEER. The CDR3 coding sequence is TGCGCCAGCAGCCATTCCTTACCCGGGACGGGTCAAGAGACCCAGTACTTC. This translates into CASSHSLPGTGQETQYF.

V gene TRBV9 combines with J gene TRBJ1-4; 8 nucleotides align to TRBD1. This CDR3 is 17 amino acids long. V shed 3 bases and J 4 bases; nucleotides not matched to a gene: 11. Germline loops: CDR1 SGDLS, CDR2 YYNGEE. The CDR3 coding sequence is TGTGCCAGCAGCGCCCAACAAGGACAGGGAATTAATGAAAAACTGTTTTTT. Its protein is CASSAQQGQGINEKLFF.

This clone was observed a handful of times. The V call is TRBV29-1, the J call TRBJ1-2; TRBD1 matches 9 bases. Trimming removed 3 bases from V and 2 bases from J; junction bases left unmatched: 4. The V gene's germline CDR1 is SQVTM and CDR2 ANQGSEA. The CDR3 runs to 14 residues. The CDR3 reads CSVEGTGLNYGYTF. CDR3 bases: TGCAGCGTTGAGGGGACAGGGCTCAACTATGGCTACACCTTC.

V usage is TRBV6-5 and J usage is TRBJ1-1; weak D call: TRBD1 (5 bases). V was trimmed by 5 bases and J by 4 bases, leaving 11 bases between them. CDR3 length: 13 residues. CDR1 and CDR2 (germline): MNHEY, SVGAGI. The CDR3 loop is CASSDSGPTEAFF. CDR3 DNA sequence: TGTGCCAGCAGTGATTCAGGGCCCACTGAAGCTTTCTTT.

The sample holds a few counts of this clone. The gene calls are TRBV7-2 and TRBJ2-3, with a weak D call TRBD1 (6 bases). CDR1 and CDR2 (germline): SGHTA, FQGNSA. Trimming took 5 bases from V and 2 from J, leaving 11 bases between them. This CDR3 contains 14 residues. CDR3 DNA: TGTGCCAGCAGCCAGACAGGTTACACAGATACGCAGTATTTT. It specifies CASSQTGYTDTQYF.

As regards this clone: Different DNA sequences within this sample yield the same CDR3. J is TRBJ2-5 and V is TRBV30; no clear D. Trimming cost V 2 bases and J 0 bases, with 4 bases left between them. CDR3 length: 12 amino acids. Germline-derived CDR1 and CDR2 are GTSNPN and SVGIG (reference sequence). CDR3 sequence: CAWSTDQETQYF. CDR3 DNA sequence: TGTGCCTGGAGTACGGACCAAGAGACCCAGTACTTC.

The chain joins TRBV15 to TRBJ2-5; D may be TRBD2 (5 bases). The CDR3 runs 14 residues. Germline loops: CDR1 LNHNV, CDR2 YYDKDF (reference sequence). The V gene lost 7 bases and the J gene lost 4 bases, with 16 bases spanning the gap. For the CDR3, the DNA is TGTGCCACCAAAAGTCAAGGAGGCGGAGAGACCCAGTACTTC. Translating gives CATKSQGGGETQYF.

This chain connects TRBV6-1 to TRBJ2-5; D is possibly TRBD1 or TRBD2 (5 bases each). The CDR3 has 13 residues. V lost 3 bases to trimming and J lost 5 bases, with 10 bases between them. Per germline, CDR1 MNHNS and CDR2 SASEGT. The CDR3 sequence: CASSDPGTETQYF. The CDR3, as DNA: TGTGCCAGCAGTGATCCAGGGACGGAGACCCAGTACTTC.

This clone was seen a handful of times. The rearrangement uses TRBV1 and TRBJ2-7; no check of the table's D call, TRBD1, against the DNA was made. TRBV1 counts as a pseudogene. The CDR3 is 18 residues long. CDR3 DNA sequence: TGCACCAGCAGCCACGGGGAAGAGGCGGACACAGGGTCCTACGAGCAGTACTTC. Translated: CTSSHGEEADTGSYEQYF.

This clone came up a few times. The V and J genes are TRBV7-6 and TRBJ1-1; 10 positions agree with TRBD1. Germline trimming cut 5 bases from V and 4 bases from J; bases unmatched to any gene: 1. CDR1 and CDR2 from the germline V gene are SGHVS and FNYEAQ. The CDR3 runs to 13 residues. The CDR3 nucleotides read TGTGCCAGCAGCGACAGGGGGCTCACTGAAGCTTTCTTT. It yields the protein CASSDRGLTEAFF.

This clone was picked up one time. The CDR3 reads CASSTGLAEETQYF. The CDR3 DNA sequence: TGCGCCAGCAGCACCGGACTAGCTGAAGAGACCCAGTACTTC. The chain joins TRBV4-3 to TRBJ2-5; 8 bases agree with TRBD2. V lost 5 bases to trimming and J lost 3 bases; unmatched junction nucleotides: 5. Germline V gene data show CDR1 as LGHNA and CDR2 as YSLEER. This CDR3 contains 14 residues.

In DNA, the CDR3 is TGTGCCAGCAGTTCCGGGACTAGCGGGGGCAAGTTCTTC. This gives the protein CASSSGTSGGKFF. This chain joins TRBV2 and TRBJ2-1; 14 bases fit TRBD2. Germline V lookup: CDR1 SNHLY, CDR2 FYNNEI. This CDR3 has 13 amino acids. V was clipped by 5 bases and J by 14 bases; unmatched bases: 5.

This clone was detected a few times. The chain uses TRBV30 and TRBJ2-2; D call uncertain. The germline V gene encodes CDR1 GTSNPN and CDR2 SVGIG (reference sequence). The CDR3 runs to 11 residues. V was shortened by 2 bases and J by 5 bases, with 3 bases between the two germline ends. The CDR3 DNA reads TGTGCCTGGAGTATTACCGGGGAGCTGTTTTTT. This codes for CAWSITGELFF.

This chain links TRBV29-1 with TRBJ2-5, with D unclear. This CDR3 has 11 amino acids. V was clipped by 7 bases and J by 2 bases, with 8 bases between them. Looked up from germline, CDR1 is SQVTM and CDR2 is ANQGSEA. The CDR3 protein is CSALWQETQYF. The CDR3, as DNA: TGCAGCGCTCTGTGGCAAGAGACCCAGTACTTC.

Only a few counts were recorded for this clone. This chain uses TRBV4-1 with TRBJ1-4, with 8 bases lining up with TRBD1. The germline V gene has CDR1 MGHRA and CDR2 YSYEKL. The CDR3 runs to 16 residues. V was clipped by 0 bases and J by 9 bases; unmatched bases: 9. CDR3 nucleotide sequence: TGCGCCAGCAGCCAAGATCTTGGTGGCAGGGGGCAAAAACTGTTTTTT. Translating it yields CASSQDLGGRGQKLFF.

The chain links TRBV2 to TRBJ2-6; D is unclear. Germline loops: CDR1 SNHLY, CDR2 FYNNEI. The ends were cut back, 6 bases at V and 0 bases at J, with 9 bases in the middle. The CDR3 is 15 residues long. DNA for the CDR3: TGTGCCAGCAGGGACCGGAACTCTGGGGCCAACGTCCTGACTTTC. This encodes CASRDRNSGANVLTF.

Only one count was recorded for this clone. Additional DNA sequences in this sample encode the identical CDR3. The genes are TRBV7-9 and TRBJ2-5; D not certain. Per the germline V gene, CDR1 is SEHNR and CDR2 is FQNEAQ (reference sequence). Trimming stripped 5 bases from V and 1 base from J, with 8 bases between. This CDR3 has 13 amino acids. The CDR3 nucleotides are TGTGCCAGCAGCCTGGCCCTCCAAGAGACCCAGTACTTC. The encoded protein is CASSLALQETQYF.

The sample holds a few counts of this clone. The rearrangement joins TRBV29-1 to TRBJ1-1, with a possible D match to TRBD1 (6 bases). Per the germline V gene, CDR1 is SQVTM and CDR2 is ANQGSEA. CDR3 length: 13 residues. The V gene lost 6 bases and the J gene lost 4 bases, with 15 bases spanning the gap. CDR3 DNA: TGCAGCGTAGCCACAGGGAGGGGCACTGAAGCTTTCTTT. This sequence encodes CSVATGRGTEAFF.

This clone has just a few counts. The CDR3 sequence: CASSQMGTPGEKLFF. DNA of the CDR3: TGTGCCAGCAGCCAAATGGGCACACCCGGAGAAAAACTGTTTTTT. This chain connects TRBV14 to TRBJ1-4; D is unclear. The germline CDR1 and CDR2 sequences are SGHDN and FVKESK. The CDR3 is 15 amino acids. Trimming stripped 2 bases from V and 8 bases from J, with 15 bases between.

CDR3 region: CASSPSRWESYEQYF. The CDR3 region has the DNA TGCGCCAGCAGCCCTTCCCGATGGGAGTCCTACGAGCAGTACTTC. The V gene is TRBV4-3, the J gene TRBJ2-7, with a tentative D call TRBD2 (5 bases). The V gene lost 4 bases and the J gene lost 1 base, with 14 bases spanning the gap. The CDR3 has 15 amino acids. Germline lookup yields CDR1 LGHNA and CDR2 YSLEER.

The rearrangement joins TRBV11-2 to TRBJ2-1; TRBD1 is a possible D gene (6 bases). This CDR3 contains 13 residues. Deletions cut 4 bases from V and 3 bases from J, with 7 bases between. Germline V gene sequence: CDR1 SGHAT, CDR2 FQNNGV. CDR3 nucleotides: TGTGCCAGCAGCTCGGACAGCTACAATGAGCAGTTCTTC. Its translation: CASSSDSYNEQFF.

The rearrangement uses TRBV27 and TRBJ1-2; no definite D call. This CDR3 region has 15 residues. Trimming took off 6 bases at V and 0 bases at J, with 14 bases between the two ends. Per the germline V gene, CDR1 is MNHEY and CDR2 is SMNVEV (reference sequence). For the CDR3, the DNA is TGTGCCAGCAGGCCGTGGGTGGTAGCTAACTATGGCTACACCTTC. It codes for CASRPWVVANYGYTF.

Comment on this clone: Other DNA sequences of this sample code for an identical CDR3. The chain recombines TRBV29-1 with TRBJ2-5, with a tentative D call TRBD1 (6 bases). The CDR3 extends over 13 amino acids. V gave up 4 bases and J gave up 2 bases, with 11 bases separating them. Per germline, CDR1 SQVTM and CDR2 ANQGSEA. The CDR3 spells CSVGGRLQETQYF. CDR3 in DNA: TGCAGCGTTGGGGGGCGACTACAAGAGACCCAGTACTTC.

The chain links TRBV18 to TRBJ2-7, with D unclear. V lost 6 bases to trimming and J lost 3 bases, with 12 bases between them. The CDR3 has 13 amino acids. The germline gives CDR1 KGHSH, CDR2 LQKENI. Here the CDR3 DNA reads TGTGCCAGCTCCCCCGACACGCACTACGAGCAGTACTTC. It is translated as CASSPDTHYEQYF.

The genes are TRBV11-1 and TRBJ1-6; the D gene is possibly TRBD1 (6 bases). The CDR3 is made up of 14 amino acids. The V end lost 5 bases, the J end lost 8 bases, and 13 bases lay between the germline ends. CDR1 and CDR2 from the germline V gene are SGHAT and FQDESV (reference sequence). CDR3 sequence reads: CASSIQGEDSPLHF. The CDR3 DNA follows: TGTGCCAGCAGCATACAGGGAGAGGATTCACCCCTCCACTTT.

V usage is TRBV6-5 and J usage is TRBJ1-1; the match to TRBD1 covers 9 bases. The germline CDR1 and CDR2 sequences are MNHEY and SVGAGI. The CDR3 runs to 14 residues. The V and J ends lost 6 bases and 1 base, in that order; junction bases with no gene match: 3. This chain's CDR3 is CASRMTGGNTEAFF. The DNA of the CDR3 is TGTGCCAGCAGGATGACAGGGGGGAACACTGAAGCTTTCTTT.

The chain uses TRBV4-3 and TRBJ1-6; D gene ambiguous. This CDR3 comprises 13 residues. Trimming stripped 2 bases from V and 9 bases from J, with 8 bases between. Germline-derived CDR1 and CDR2 are LGHNA and YSLEER. The CDR3 DNA sequence: TGCGCCAGCAGCCAATATCGGGGTTCACCCCTCCACTTT. Protein product: CASSQYRGSPLHF.

The J gene is TRBJ1-5, the V gene TRBV6-6; D is undetermined. In germline, CDR1 is MNHNY, CDR2 SVGAGI (reference sequence). The V end was cut by 5 bases, the J end by 6 bases, with 11 bases between. CDR3 length: 13 residues. DNA for the CDR3: TGTGCCAGCAGTCTGACGCCGGGTCAGCCCCAGCATTTT. Translated: CASSLTPGQPQHF.

The CDR3 DNA is TGCAGCGGAAACCGAAACGAGGGCGCTGAAGCTTTCTTT. It translates to CSGNRNEGAEAFF. This chain links TRBV29-1 with TRBJ1-1, with no clear D. The germline V and J ends were trimmed by 7 bases and 6 bases, with 18 bases remaining between them. CDR1 and CDR2 (germline): SQVTM, ANQGSEA. The CDR3 consists of 13 residues.